The 5 T cell receptor beta chains listed next were all sequenced from one sample in a study of regulatory T cells in long-lasting Graves disease. The time point here: newly diagnosed GD, antithyroid drugs for less than 3 months. From PBMCs, RNA was extracted and then used to make the TCR library. In building TCR beta libraries, iRepertoire HTBI primers were used together with Arm-PCR of CDR3 regions. TCRdb analysed the multiplex PCR reads with MiXCR anew, one entry per CDR3 protein. This sample carries roughly 420,000 distinct CDR3 sequences, around 17% of them seen once, and the ten largest clones take about 23%. These data were also filed under a second study, of T cells in Graves' hyperthyroidism and ophthalmopathy.

Specimen: peripheral blood mononuclear cells (PBMCs), collected at new diagnosis, from a patient treated with antithyroid drugs. The receptor set was obtained from a woman younger than 35 with Graves disease.

This clonotype was observed many times. The chain recombines TRBV11-3 with TRBJ1-1; D is unclear. In germline, CDR1 is SGHNT, CDR2 YENEEA. V was clipped by 4 bases and J by 5 bases, with 11 bases between them. The CDR3 contains 13 residues. CDR3 in DNA: TGTGCCAGCAGCTACGCAGAGGGTACTGAAGCTTTCTTT. Translated: CASSYAEGTEAFF.

This clonotype appeared many times. The V call is TRBV6-2 or TRBV6-3, the J call TRBJ2-3; perhaps TRBD2 as D (5 bases). The V end was cut by 6 bases, the J end by 3 bases, with 13 bases between. CDR3 size: 14 residues. CDR1 and CDR2 (germline): MNHEY, SVGEGT. The CDR3 nucleotides read TGTGCCAGCAGGGCGGCGGGTTTAACAGATACGCAGTATTTT. Protein product: CASRAAGLTDTQYF.

This clonotype has a count of ten or more. The V and J genes are TRBV20-1 and TRBJ2-3; D is undetermined. V lost 1 base, J lost 0 bases, and 11 bases lay in between. CDR3 length equals 15 residues. Germline V CDR1 and CDR2: DFQATT, SNEGSKA (reference sequence). As DNA, the CDR3 is TGCAGTGCTAGAGGACCGATAACTAGCACAGATACGCAGTATTTT. Encoded protein: CSARGPITSTDTQYF.

This clonotype was seen a handful of times. This sequence joins TRBV18 and TRBJ2-7; no definite D call. The CDR3 is made up of 14 amino acids. The germline gives CDR1 KGHSH, CDR2 LQKENI. The germline V and J ends were trimmed by 2 bases and 0 bases, with 8 bases remaining between them. CDR3 coding DNA: TGTGCCAGCTCACCAGATAAGTACTCCTACGAGCAGTACTTC. Amino acid sequence: CASSPDKYSYEQYF.

This clonotype was seen only a few times. The chain links TRBV7-3 to TRBJ1-1; D perhaps matches TRBD1 (5 bases). V lost 1 base and J lost 7, with 16 bases in between. This CDR3 contains 15 residues. Germline lookup yields CDR1 SGHTA and CDR2 FQGTGA. The CDR3 is CASSLNPDRTNEAFF. The CDR3, as DNA: TGTGCCAGCAGCTTAAACCCCGACAGAACAAATGAAGCTTTCTTT. Supplemented by reference TRBV7-3 and TRBJ1-1, the full variable domain reads GAGVSQTPSNKVTEKGKYVELRCDPISGHTALYWYRQSLGQGPEFLIYFQGTGAADDSGLPNDRFFAVRPEGSVSTLKIQRTERGDSAVYLCASSLNPDRTNEAFFGQGTRLTVV.